The clone carrying this TCR beta chain is medium-sized within its sample. Its antigen is not known. Study conclusions and caveats: Whole repertoires were not studied in the larger cohort, only one V-J beta rearrangement. In terms of TCR gene usage, tumor memory CD4+ T cells clustered together with blood and lymph node memory CD4+ cells, as well as with lymph node naive CD4+ cells. Greatest tumor Treg TCR overlap was with tumor naive CD4+ cells.

Germline V gene data show CDR1 as SEHNR and CDR2 as FQNEAQ (reference sequence). Trimming shortened V by 2 bases and J by 0 bases, and 14 bases separated the two germline ends. There are 17 residues in the CDR3. Tregs were sorted as CD4+CD25+CD127-/low cells. Full-length variable regions came from constant-region reverse primers plus semi-nested Nested Universal Primer A PCR. TCRdb analysed the 5' RACE reads with MiXCR anew, one entry per CDR3 protein. The repertoire holds some 9,100 distinct CDR3 sequences, 14% seen once, with over 3% in the top ten. This TCR was recovered from a female donor with breast cancer. Specimen: Tregs sorted from blood. The genes are TRBV7-9 and TRBJ2-1; D perhaps matches TRBD2 (5 bases). Here the CDR3 reads CASSLSYSESSYNEQFF. Written as DNA, the CDR3 is TGTGCCAGCAGCTTATCCTATAGCGAAAGCTCCTACAATGAGCAGTTCTTC.